The present entry profiles one TCR beta chain with its context. The antigen remains unidentified. This sample is drawn from a study of cytomegalovirus exposure and HLA in healthy donors. Study-wide context: The same platform was used for the 120 validation repertoires and the approximately 670 first-cohort repertoires, a later analysis reported. Whole-study results and caveats: Confirmation in vitro established that a few CMV-associated chains were specific for CMV antigens. The authors enumerated roughly 180 TCR beta chains as linked to cytomegalovirus. Rarity characterized most TCR sequences, yet some public TCRs appeared in many donors.

The CDR3 is 15 residues long. V lost 1 base, J lost 2 bases, and 4 bases stayed unmatched. Germline-derived CDR1 and CDR2 are MDHEN and SYDVKM. Generated by immunoSEQ multiplex PCR, the TCRdb table keeps only in-frame clones and is missing some. Here the sample spans some 60,000 clones, about 96% being singletons. The receptor was isolated from a man younger than 35 in good health and CMV-seronegative. Sequences were obtained from PBMCs. The chain is built from TRBV28 and TRBJ1-2; 7 bases are shared with TRBD1. The CDR3 sequence: CASSLSDRENYGYTF. CDR3 DNA sequence: TGTGCCAGCAGTTTATCAGACAGGGAAAACTATGGCTACACCTTC.